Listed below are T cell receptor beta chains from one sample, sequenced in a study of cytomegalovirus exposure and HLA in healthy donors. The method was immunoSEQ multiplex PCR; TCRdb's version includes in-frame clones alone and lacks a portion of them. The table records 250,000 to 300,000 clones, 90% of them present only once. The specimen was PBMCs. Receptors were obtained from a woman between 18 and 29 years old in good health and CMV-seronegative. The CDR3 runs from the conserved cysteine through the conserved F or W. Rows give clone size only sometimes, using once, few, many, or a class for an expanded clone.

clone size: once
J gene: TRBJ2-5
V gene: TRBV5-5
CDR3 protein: CASRRQLQETQYF

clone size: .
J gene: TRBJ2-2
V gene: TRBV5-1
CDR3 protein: CASRLAGGPDGELFF

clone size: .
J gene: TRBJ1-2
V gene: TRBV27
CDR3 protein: CASSYRGGRGSDYGYTF

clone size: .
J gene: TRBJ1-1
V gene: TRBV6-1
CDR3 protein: CASIGETEAFF

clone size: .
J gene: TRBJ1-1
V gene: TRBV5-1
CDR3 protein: CASSLFGQGNTEAFF

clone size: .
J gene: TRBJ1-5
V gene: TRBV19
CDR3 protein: CASSKNPPGLSNQPQHF

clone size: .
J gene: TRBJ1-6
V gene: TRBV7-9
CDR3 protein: CASSSTESSYNSPLHF

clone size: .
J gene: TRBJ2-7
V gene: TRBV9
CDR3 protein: CASSVLPGNYEQYF

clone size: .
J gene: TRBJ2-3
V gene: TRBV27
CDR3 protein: CASSKGTVSTDTQYF

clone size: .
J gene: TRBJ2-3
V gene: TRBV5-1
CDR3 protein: CASSPTLSGGWDTQYF

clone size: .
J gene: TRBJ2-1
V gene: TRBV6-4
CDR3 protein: CASRPPRLAGAPLEQFF

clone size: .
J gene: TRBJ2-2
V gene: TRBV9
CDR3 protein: CASSVTGGNTGELFF

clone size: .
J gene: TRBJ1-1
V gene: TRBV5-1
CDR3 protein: CASSRNRGEEAFF

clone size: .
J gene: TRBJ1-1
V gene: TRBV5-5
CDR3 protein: CASSSAADTEAFF

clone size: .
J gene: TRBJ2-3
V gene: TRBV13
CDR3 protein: CASSLPPGLAGQGISDTQYF

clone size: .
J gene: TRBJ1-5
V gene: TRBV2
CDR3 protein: CASTRYGGLDSNQPQHF

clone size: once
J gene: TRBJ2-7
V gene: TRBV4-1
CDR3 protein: CASSQDVGAPRWQYF

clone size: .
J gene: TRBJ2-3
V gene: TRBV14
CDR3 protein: CASSQKRVHTDTQYF

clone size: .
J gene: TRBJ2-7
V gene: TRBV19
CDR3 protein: CASSRGQGSYEQYF

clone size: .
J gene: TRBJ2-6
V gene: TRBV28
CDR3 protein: CASSSISGANVLTF

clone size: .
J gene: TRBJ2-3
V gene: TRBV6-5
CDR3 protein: CASSYSGGPTDTQYF

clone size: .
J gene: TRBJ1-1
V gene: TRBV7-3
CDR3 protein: CASSLNGQGGTEAFF

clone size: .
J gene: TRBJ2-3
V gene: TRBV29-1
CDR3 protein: CSVGLLNRPTDTQYF

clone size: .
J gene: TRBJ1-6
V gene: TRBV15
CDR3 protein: CATRIGGSSYNSPLHF

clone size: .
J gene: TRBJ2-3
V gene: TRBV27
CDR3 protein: CASSFSGGFSTDTQYF

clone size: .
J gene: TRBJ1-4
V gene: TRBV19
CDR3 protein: CASRRDSSNEKLFF